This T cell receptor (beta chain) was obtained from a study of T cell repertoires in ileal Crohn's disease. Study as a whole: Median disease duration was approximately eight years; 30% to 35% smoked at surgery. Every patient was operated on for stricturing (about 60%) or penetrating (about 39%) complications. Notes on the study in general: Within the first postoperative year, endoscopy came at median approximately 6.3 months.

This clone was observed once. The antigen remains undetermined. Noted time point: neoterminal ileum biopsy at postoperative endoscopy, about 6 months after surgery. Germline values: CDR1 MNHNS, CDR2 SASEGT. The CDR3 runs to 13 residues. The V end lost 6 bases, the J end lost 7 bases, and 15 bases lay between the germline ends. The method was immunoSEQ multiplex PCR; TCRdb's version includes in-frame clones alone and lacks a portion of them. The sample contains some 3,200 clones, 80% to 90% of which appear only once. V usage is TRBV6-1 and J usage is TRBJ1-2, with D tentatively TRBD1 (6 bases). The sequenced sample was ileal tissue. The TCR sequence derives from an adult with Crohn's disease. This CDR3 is CASSQAQGRGYTF. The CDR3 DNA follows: TGTGCCAGCAGCCAAGCACAGGGTCGTGGCTACACCTTC.